A selection of T cell receptor beta chains follows, all from one sample in a study of early T cells in non-severe SARS-CoV-2 infection. Via MiXCR, TCRdb re-called the 5' RACE reads, giving one row per CDR3 protein. The data hold about 59,000 distinct CDR3 sequences, with approximately 13% observed a single time. The source material was whole blood, sampled at baseline. Receptor source: an adult who was a healthcare worker with PCR-confirmed SARS-CoV-2 infection or an uninfected control (not recorded which). Each CDR3 is given with its conserved first and last residue.

V	J	CDR3
TRBV6-5	TRBJ2-5	CASSVTPGTIETQYF
TRBV3-1	TRBJ1-3	CASSQRGSTGNTIYF
TRBV20-1	TRBJ2-3	CSAPGERGSTDTQYF
TRBV11-2	TRBJ2-4	CASSLVFGTGDGKNIQYF
TRBV15	TRBJ1-1	CATSRDTDAPWDTEAFF
TRBV10-1	TRBJ2-1	CASSEFRYNEQFF
TRBV6-6	TRBJ1-1	CASIPNRNTEAFF
TRBV9	TRBJ1-2	CASSGNRETAFYGYTF
TRBV7-2	TRBJ1-5	CASSPVGTQPQHF
TRBV28	TRBJ2-3	CASSLGGTGVADTQYF
TRBV19	TRBJ2-1	CASSIGARGQFF
TRBV5-6	TRBJ1-1	CASSYGLNTEAFF
TRBV6-6	TRBJ2-2	CASRPTSGGPSSGELFF
TRBV12-3/TRBV12-4	TRBJ2-1	CASSLYGLAGGANEQFF
TRBV20-1	TRBJ1-5	CSARDGLHQPQHF
TRBV4-1	TRBJ1-1	CASQGMNTEAFF